A selection of T cell receptor beta chains follows, all from one sample in a study of shared clonotypes between healthy human individuals. Data came from immunoSEQ multiplex PCR; TCRdb stores just in-frame clones and leaves some out. The table lists about 2.2 million clones, about 92% of them singletons, with 1.5% to 2% in the top ten. Sequencing was done on a sample of naive CD8+ T cells from PBMCs. The source of these receptors is a man between 18 and 29 years old in good health. Some clones in this sample may be carry-over from other donors' samples. The CDR3 runs from the conserved cysteine through the conserved F or W. D genes are given only for firm matches. Clone size is given for some rows only: seen once, a few or many times, or a class if the clone is expanded.

j_gene | v_gene | d_gene | abundance | CDR3nt | CDR3aa
TRBJ2-7 | TRBV6-5 | . | . | TGTGCCACCCGACCCCTAGGAGACGAGGCCTACGAGCAGTACTTC | CATRPLGDEAYEQYF
TRBJ1-3 | TRBV4-3 | . | . | TGCGCCAGCAGCCTATCTCTCGGGACACAGTTTGGAAACACCATATATTTT | CASSLSLGTQFGNTIYF
TRBJ1-1 | TRBV27 | . | . | TGTGCCAGCAGTCAGAGCGCCGGGAGAGGTACTGAAGCTTTCTTT | CASSQSAGRGTEAFF
TRBJ1-1 | TRBV19 | . | . | TGTGCCAGTAGGAGCCCCCCTTTGGGGGGCGAGAACACTGAAGCTTTCTTT | CASRSPPLGGENTEAFF
TRBJ2-1 | TRBV28 | TRBD1 | . | TGTGCCAGCAGCGGGACAGGGGGTTACAATGAGCAGTTCTTC | CASSGTGGYNEQFF
TRBJ1-2 | TRBV27 | . | . | TGTGCCAGCAGTCCAGTGGGATCTAACTATGGCTACACCTTC | CASSPVGSNYGYTF
TRBJ2-2 | TRBV7-9 | . | . | TGTGCCACCCAGTGGGGCAGGTACGCGAACACCGGGGAGCTGTTTTTT | CATQWGRYANTGELFF
TRBJ2-7 | TRBV9 | TRBD1 | once | TGTGCCAGCAGCGTAGATGGGACAGGGGGCCGGAACGAGCAGTACTTC | CASSVDGTGGRNEQYF
TRBJ2-7 | TRBV28 | TRBD2 | . | TGTGCCAGCAGTTATGACGTGACTAGCGGGAGGCACTACGAGCAGTACTTC | CASSYDVTSGRHYEQYF
TRBJ2-1 | TRBV6-5 | . | . | TGTGCCAGCAGTTACCAGGGAGCGTCTCGGAATGAGCAGTTCTTC | CASSYQGASRNEQFF
TRBJ1-4 | TRBV7-2 | TRBD1 | . | TGTGCCAGCAGCTTAGAGGGGCCGGGACAGGGTAATGAAAAACTGTTTTTT | CASSLEGPGQGNEKLFF
TRBJ1-1 | TRBV28 | . | . | TGTGCCAGCAGTTTTACCTACGCGACTGAAGCTTTCTTT | CASSFTYATEAFF
TRBJ1-1 | TRBV13 | TRBD1 | . | TGTGCCAGCAGCTCCGAAGGGACAGATCGAGCTTTCTTT | CASSSEGTDRAFF
TRBJ2-4 | TRBV28 | TRBD1 | . | TGTGCCAGCAGTTTATCCGGGACAGGGTCGACCAAAAACATTCAGTACTTC | CASSLSGTGSTKNIQYF
TRBJ2-7 | TRBV27 | TRBD1 | . | TGTGCCAGCAGTTTATCTGGGGACAGTGGCTACGAGCAGTACTTC | CASSLSGDSGYEQYF
TRBJ1-5 | TRBV27 | TRBD1 | . | TGTGCCAGCAGTCCAGGCGGCTTGACAGGGAGCAATCAGCCCCAGCATTTT | CASSPGGLTGSNQPQHF
TRBJ2-7 | TRBV6-5 | TRBD1 | . | TGTGCCAGCAGTTACTCGCAGGGGGACTACGAGCAGTACTTC | CASSYSQGDYEQYF
TRBJ2-7 | TRBV6-5 | TRBD1 | . | TGTGCCAGCAGACCCCGACAGGGGGCCCACGAGCAGTACTTC | CASRPRQGAHEQYF
TRBJ1-2 | TRBV5-6 | . | once | TGTGCCAGCAGCCTCCCTAACTATGGCTACACCTTC | CASSLPNYGYTF
TRBJ2-7 | TRBV6-5 | . | . | TGTGCCAGCAGTTACGAGATGCGACGTTCCTACGAGCAGTACTTC | CASSYEMRRSYEQYF
TRBJ2-7 | TRBV27 | . | . | TGTGCCAGCAGTCCCGAGTGGGGTGTCAGCTACGAGCAGTACTTC | CASSPEWGVSYEQYF
TRBJ1-1 | TRBV5-1 | . | . | TGCGCCAGCAGCACCAGGCCGAACACTGAAGCTTTCTTT | CASSTRPNTEAFF
TRBJ2-5 | TRBV5-5 | . | . | TGTGCCAGCAGCCCAACCCGGGGGAGTGAGACCCAGTACTTC | CASSPTRGSETQYF
TRBJ1-2 | TRBV7-8 | . | . | TGTGCCAGCAGCCCCAGGGGTGGGGATGGCTACACCTTC | CASSPRGGDGYTF
TRBJ1-3 | TRBV28 | . | . | TGTGCCAGCAGTTTCTTTGGGGTCAGGACCGGAAACACCATATATTTT | CASSFFGVRTGNTIYF
TRBJ1-2 | TRBV9 | TRBD1 | . | TGTGCCAGCAGCGTTAGGGCAGGGGGGACTAACTATGGCTACACCTTC | CASSVRAGGTNYGYTF
TRBJ2-7 | TRBV18 | . | . | TGTGCCAGCTCACAGTGGCGGGATCCCTCCTACGAGCAGTACTTC | CASSQWRDPSYEQYF
TRBJ2-2 | TRBV12-5 | . | . | TGTGCTAGTGGTTTCTCCCGAGGGGACGGGAGAGGCGCCGGGGAGCTGTTTTTT | CASGFSRGDGRGAGELFF
TRBJ2-5 | TRBV9 | . | . | TGTGCCAGCAGCGTAGGTTCAGGGCGAGAGACCCAGTACTTC | CASSVGSGRETQYF
TRBJ1-2 | TRBV27 | TRBD1 | . | TGTGCCAGCAGTTTATCAACCGGGACAGGGCTCTATGGCTACACCTTC | CASSLSTGTGLYGYTF
TRBJ2-7 | TRBV5-8 | TRBD2 | . | TGTGCCAGCAGCTATGGGACTAGCGAAATATACGAGCAGTACTTC | CASSYGTSEIYEQYF
TRBJ2-1 | TRBV19 | TRBD2 | few | TGTGCCAGTAGGGGGTGGCGGGAGGGTAAGGATGAGCAGTTCTTC | CASRGWREGKDEQFF
TRBJ1-1 | TRBV30 | . | . | TGTGCCTGGAGTGTGGGTGTCACTGAAGCTTTCTTT | CAWSVGVTEAFF
TRBJ2-5 | TRBV27 | . | . | TGTGCCAGCAGTGACCTTAAGGGTTACTCCGGGGAGACCCAGTACTTC | CASSDLKGYSGETQYF
TRBJ1-5 | TRBV21-1 | . | . | TGTGCCAGCTCGGGGCCAGCAGCAAAGTCTGGGGGGATGGACAATCAGCCCCAGCATTTT | CASSGPAAKSGGMDNQPQHF
TRBJ2-5 | TRBV28 | . | few | TGTGCCAGCAGTTTTGCGGAAATCCGCCAAGAGACCCAGTACTTC | CASSFAEIRQETQYF
TRBJ1-1 | TRBV4-1 | TRBD1 | . | TGCGCCAGCAGCAACTACAGGGGGAACACTGAAGCTTTCTTT | CASSNYRGNTEAFF
TRBJ1-2 | TRBV28 | . | . | TGTGCCAGCAGCCCCCCGGGGACTAACTATGGCTACACCTTC | CASSPPGTNYGYTF
TRBJ2-4 | TRBV19 | TRBD2 | . | TGTGCCAGTAGTCCGGGGACTAGCGCGCGGGACATTCAGTACTTC | CASSPGTSARDIQYF
TRBJ2-2 | TRBV11-3 | . | once | TGTGCCAGCAGCTTAAGGATGGATCACGGGGAGCTGTTTTTT | CASSLRMDHGELFF
TRBJ1-2 | TRBV11-2 | . | . | TGTGCCAGCAGCTTAGATCATCGTAGGGCCCGAAACTATGGCTACACCTTC | CASSLDHRRARNYGYTF